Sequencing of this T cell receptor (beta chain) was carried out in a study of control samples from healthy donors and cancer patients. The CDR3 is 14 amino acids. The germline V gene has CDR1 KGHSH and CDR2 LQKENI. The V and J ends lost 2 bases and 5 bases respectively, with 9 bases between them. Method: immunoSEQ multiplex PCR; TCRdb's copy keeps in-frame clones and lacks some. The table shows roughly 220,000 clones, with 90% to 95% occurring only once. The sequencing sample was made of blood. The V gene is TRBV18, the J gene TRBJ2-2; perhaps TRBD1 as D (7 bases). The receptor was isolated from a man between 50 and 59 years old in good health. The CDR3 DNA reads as TGTGCCAGCTCACCAGCAGGGGGGACCGGGGAGCTGTTTTTT. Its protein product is CASSPAGGTGELFF. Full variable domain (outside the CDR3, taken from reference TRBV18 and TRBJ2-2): NAGVMQNPRHLVRRRGQEARLRCSPMKGHSHVYWYRQLPEEGLKFMVYLQKENIIDESGMPKERFSAEFPKEGPSILRIQQVVRGDSAAYFCASSPAGGTGELFFGEGSRLTVL.